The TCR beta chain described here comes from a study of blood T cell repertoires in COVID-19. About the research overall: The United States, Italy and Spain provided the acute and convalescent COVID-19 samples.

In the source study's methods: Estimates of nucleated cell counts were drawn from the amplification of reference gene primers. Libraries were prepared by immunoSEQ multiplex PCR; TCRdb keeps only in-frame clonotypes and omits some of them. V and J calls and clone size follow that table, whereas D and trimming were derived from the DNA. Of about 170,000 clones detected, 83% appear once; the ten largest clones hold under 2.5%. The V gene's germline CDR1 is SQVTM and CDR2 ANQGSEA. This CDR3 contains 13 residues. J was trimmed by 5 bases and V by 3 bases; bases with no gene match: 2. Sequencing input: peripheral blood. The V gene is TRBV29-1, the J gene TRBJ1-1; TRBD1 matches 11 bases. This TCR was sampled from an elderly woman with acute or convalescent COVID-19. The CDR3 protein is CSVEDRGRTEAFF. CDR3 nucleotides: TGCAGCGTTGAGGACAGGGGGCGAACTGAAGCTTTCTTT.